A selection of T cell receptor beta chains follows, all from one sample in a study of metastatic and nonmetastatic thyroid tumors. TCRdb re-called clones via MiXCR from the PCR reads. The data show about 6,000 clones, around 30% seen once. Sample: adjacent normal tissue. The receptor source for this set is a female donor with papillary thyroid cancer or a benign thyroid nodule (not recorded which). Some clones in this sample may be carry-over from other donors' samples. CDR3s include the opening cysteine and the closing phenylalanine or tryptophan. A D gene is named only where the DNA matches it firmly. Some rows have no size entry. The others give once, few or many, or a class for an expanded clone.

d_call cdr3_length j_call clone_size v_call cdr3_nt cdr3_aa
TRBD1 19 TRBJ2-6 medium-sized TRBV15 TGTGCCACCACCCCAATGGGGGACAGTCAGACCTCTGGGGCCAACGTCCTGACTTTC CATTPMGDSQTSGANVLTF
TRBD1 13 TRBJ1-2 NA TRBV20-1 TGCAGTGCTACCTGGACAGGAAACTATGGCTACACCTTC CSATWTGNYGYTF
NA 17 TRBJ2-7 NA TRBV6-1 TGTGCCAGCAGTGCTCCCCGGTTCCGAACATTACACTCAGAGCAGTACTTC CASSAPRFRTLHSEQYF
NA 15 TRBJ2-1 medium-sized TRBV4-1 TGCGCCAGCAGCCAAGCCTTATACCGGTACAATGAGCAGTTCTTC CASSQALYRYNEQFF
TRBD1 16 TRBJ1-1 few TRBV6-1 TGTGCCAGCAGCTCGGGACAGCTTTTTATGAACACTGAAGCTTTCTTT CASSSGQLFMNTEAFF
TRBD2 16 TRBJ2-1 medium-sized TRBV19 TGTGCCAGTAGTATCTCGACTAGCGGATCGACCAATGAGCAGTTCTTC CASSISTSGSTNEQFF
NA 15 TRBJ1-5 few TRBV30 TGTGCCTGGAGTGTTCACCTCTCTTCAAATCAGCCCCAGCATTTT CAWSVHLSSNQPQHF
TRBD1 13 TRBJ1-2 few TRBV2 TGTGCCAGCGGGGACAGGGGGGGGTATGGCTACACCTTC CASGDRGGYGYTF
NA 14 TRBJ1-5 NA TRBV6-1 TGTGCCAGCAGTGACGGGTGTGGCAATCAGCCCCAGCATTTT CASSDGCGNQPQHF
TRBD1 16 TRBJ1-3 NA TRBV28 TGTGCCAGCAGTTCACAGGGACAGGGCTCTGGAAACACCATATATTTT CASSSQGQGSGNTIYF
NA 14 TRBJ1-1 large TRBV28 TGTGCCAGCAGTTTGGGCCTTACGAACACTGAAGCTTTCTTT CASSLGLTNTEAFF
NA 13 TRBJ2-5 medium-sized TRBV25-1 TGTGCCAGCAGTGGCCCTCCCCAAGAGACCCAGTACTTC CASSGPPQETQYF
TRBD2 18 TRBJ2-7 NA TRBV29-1 TGCAGCGTCGCGATTGTCGGGGGGACTAGCGCGAGCCCCCACGAGCAGTACTTC CSVAIVGGTSASPHEQYF
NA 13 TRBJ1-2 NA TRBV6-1 TGTGCCAGCAGAACCGGGACGGGCTATGGCTACACCTTC CASRTGTGYGYTF
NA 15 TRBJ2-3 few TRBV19 TGTGCCAGTTCCCCGCTACAGGGACCTACTGATACGCAGTATTTT CASSPLQGPTDTQYF
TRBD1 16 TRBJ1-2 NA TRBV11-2 TGTGCCAGCGGCGAGGCAGGGGGCTCCCCTAACTATGGCTACACCTTC CASGEAGGSPNYGYTF
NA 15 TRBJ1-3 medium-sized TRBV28 TGTGCCAGCAGTTTGGTCAGGAGCTCTGGAAACACCATATATTTT CASSLVRSSGNTIYF
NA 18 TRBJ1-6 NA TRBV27 TGTGCCAGCAGTTTAAGGGGCAAGGAGAGCTCCTATAATTCACCCCTCCACTTT CASSLRGKESSYNSPLHF
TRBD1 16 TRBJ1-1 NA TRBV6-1 TGTGCCAGCAATAGCGGGACAGGGGTCTTTAAGACTGAAGCTTTCTTT CASNSGTGVFKTEAFF
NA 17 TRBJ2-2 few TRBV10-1 TGCGCCAGCAGTGAGAGTCTGGGGGTAGCGAACACCGGGGAGCTGTTTTTT CASSESLGVANTGELFF
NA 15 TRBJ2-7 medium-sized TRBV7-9 TGTGCCAGCAGCTTTGGTGGGTTTGGTTCCTACGAGCAGTACTTC CASSFGGFGSYEQYF
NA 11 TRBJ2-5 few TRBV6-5 TGTGCCAGCAGTTACCTCGAGACCCAGTACTTC CASSYLETQYF
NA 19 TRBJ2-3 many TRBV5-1 TGCGCCAGCAGCTCGCCGGGTAGCGGAGCCCCCCTCCCCACAGATACGCAGTATTTT CASSSPGSGAPLPTDTQYF
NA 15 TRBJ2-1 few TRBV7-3 TGTGCCAGCAGCTTAACGGGGGGCCCCGAAAATGAGCAGTTCTTC CASSLTGGPENEQFF
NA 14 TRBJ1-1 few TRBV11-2 TGTGCCAGCAGCTTAGGGGGGCCGAACACTGAAGCTTTCTTT CASSLGGPNTEAFF
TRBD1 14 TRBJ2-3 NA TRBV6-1 TGTGCCAGCAGTCTAGGGGGCGCGAAAGATACGCAGTATTTT CASSLGGAKDTQYF
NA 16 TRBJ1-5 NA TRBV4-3 TGCGCCAGCAGCCAATACGTCGTGATCAGCACATATACGCAGCATTTT CASSQYVVISTYTQHF
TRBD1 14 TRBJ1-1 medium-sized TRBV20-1 TGCAGTGCTAGACCCGGACAGGCGAACACTGAAGCTTTCTTT CSARPGQANTEAFF
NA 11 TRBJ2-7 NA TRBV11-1 TGTGCCAGCAGTAATTACTACGAGCAGTACTTC CASSNYYEQYF
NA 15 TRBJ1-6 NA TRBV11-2 TGTGCCAGCAGCTTAGAGCCCGGGAATAATTCACCCCTCCACTTT CASSLEPGNNSPLHF
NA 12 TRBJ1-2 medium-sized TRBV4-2 TGTGCCAGCAGCCAAACTACCTATGGCTACACCTTC CASSQTTYGYTF
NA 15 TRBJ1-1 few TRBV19 TGTGCCAGTAGTATTAGTCGGGAAAGTAACACTGAAGCTTTCTTT CASSISRESNTEAFF
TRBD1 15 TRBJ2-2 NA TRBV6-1 TGTGCCAGCAGCGCCGGGACAGTGATGACCGGGGAGCTGTTTTTT CASSAGTVMTGELFF
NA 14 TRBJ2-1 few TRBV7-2 TGTGCCAGCAGCTTTGGCCCTCGGGTTGTTGAGCAGTTCTTC CASSFGPRVVEQFF
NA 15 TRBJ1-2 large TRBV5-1 TGCGCCAGCAGCCCTCCGGGGTTCGGGGGCTATGGCTACACCTTC CASSPPGFGGYGYTF
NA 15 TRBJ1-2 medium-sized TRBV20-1 TGCAGTGCTAGCCCTTCCCGAGAGGGACACTATGGCTACACCTTC CSASPSREGHYGYTF
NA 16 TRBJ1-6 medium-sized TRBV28 TGTGCCAGCAGTTTGGGAGGGCTCTCTCGTAATTCACCCCTCCACTTT CASSLGGLSRNSPLHF
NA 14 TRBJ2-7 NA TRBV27 TGTGCCAGAAGTTGGGCGGGGAGGCTTTACGAGCAGTACTTC CARSWAGRLYEQYF
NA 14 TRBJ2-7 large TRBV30 TGTGCCTGGAACCGGGACCCAGATTCCTACGAGCAGTACTTC CAWNRDPDSYEQYF
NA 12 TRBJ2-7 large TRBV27 TGTGCCAGCAGTTCGCGGACCTACGAGCAGTACTTC CASSSRTYEQYF
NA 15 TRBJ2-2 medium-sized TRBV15 TGTGCCACCAGCAGAGGGGCGGTCTACTCCGGGGAGCTGTTTTTT CATSRGAVYSGELFF
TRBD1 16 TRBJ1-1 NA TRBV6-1 TGTGCCAGCAGAGACACCGGGACAGGGAGGGACACTGAAGCTTTCTTT CASRDTGTGRDTEAFF
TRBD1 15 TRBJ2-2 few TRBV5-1 TGCGCCAGCAGCAAACGGACAGGGTACACCGGGGAGCTGTTTTTT CASSKRTGYTGELFF
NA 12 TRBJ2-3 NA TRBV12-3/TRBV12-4 TGTGCCAGCAGGCGAGAGAGAGTCACGCAGTATTTT CASRRERVTQYF
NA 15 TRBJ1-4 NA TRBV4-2 TGTGCCAGCAGCCAAGATGACCGGGGGGCGGGAAAACTGTTTTTT CASSQDDRGAGKLFF
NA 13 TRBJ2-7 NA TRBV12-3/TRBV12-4 TGTGCCAGCAGAGGGGGGCAGGGAAACGAGCAGTACTTC CASRGGQGNEQYF